This T cell receptor beta chain emerged from a study of blood T cell repertoires in COVID-19. Study overall: Sites in the United States, Italy and Spain provided acute and convalescent COVID-19 samples. T cells, B-cell-depleted T cells, or PBMCs supplied cDNA or gDNA.

This CDR3 contains 15 residues. Trimming removed 5 bases from V and 8 bases from J; junction bases left unmatched: 8. Germline CDR1 MNHNY, CDR2 SVGAGI (reference sequence). In the original workflow: The assay estimated nucleated cells by amplifying reference gene primers. TCRdb's copy holds only in-frame clones and misses some; the assay was immunoSEQ multiplex PCR. The DNA was the basis for D and trimming; V, J and clone size are from that table. The table records about 310,000 clones, over 75% of them present only once. Participants' own reports of clinical history determined their cohort assignment.

The sequenced sample consisted of PBMCs or T cells enriched from blood (not recorded which). The sequence was collected from a woman between 40 and 50 years old who had recovered from COVID-19. The chain has TRBV6-6 and TRBJ1-4, with TRBD1 matching 10 bases. In DNA, the CDR3 is TGTGCCAGCAGTCCCCTGGACAGGGGGGAGGAAAAACTGTTTTTT. Residues: CASSPLDRGEEKLFF.